This entry lists 23 T cell receptor beta chains sequenced from one sample in a study of early T cells in non-severe SARS-CoV-2 infection. TCRdb processed the 5' RACE reads anew with MiXCR; each CDR3 protein has one entry. This sample has tens of thousands of distinct CDR3 sequences, with around 6% found just once. Sequenced sample: whole blood. These receptors originate from an adult who was a healthcare worker with PCR-confirmed SARS-CoV-2 infection or an uninfected control (not recorded which).

This clonotype was found many times. Here the CDR3 reads CASSLGQPNQPQHF. Here the CDR3 DNA reads TGTGCCAGCAGCCTCGGACAGCCCAATCAGCCCCAGCATTTT. This sequence joins TRBV14 and TRBJ1-5; the D gene is possibly TRBD1 (6 bases). The CDR3 extends over 14 amino acids. The ends were cut back, 4 bases at V and 3 bases at J, with 10 bases in the middle. The V gene's germline CDR1 is SGHDN and CDR2 FVKESK.

This clonotype was observed a handful of times. V gene TRBV5-6 combines with J gene TRBJ2-5; 14 bases are a match to TRBD2. V lost 1 base to trimming and J lost 5 bases; unmatched junction nucleotides: 4. The CDR3 runs to 16 residues. Per the germline V gene, CDR1 is SGHDT and CDR2 is YYEEEE. CDR3 DNA: TGTGCCAGCAGCTTGAAGGGACTAGCGGGGGATGAGACCCAGTACTTC. Translated, it gives CASSLKGLAGDETQYF.

This clonotype was detected ten times or more. V gene TRBV20-1 combines with J gene TRBJ1-1; D is uncertain. The CDR3 sequence is 13 residues long. Per the germline V gene, CDR1 is DFQATT and CDR2 is SNEGSKA (reference sequence). V lost 3 bases to trimming and J lost 6 bases, with 14 bases between them. This chain's CDR3 is CSASSSTRAEAFF. The CDR3 region has the DNA TGCAGTGCTAGTTCGTCCACTCGGGCTGAAGCTTTCTTT.

This clonotype was found many times. The CDR3: CSARRGQGSQETQYF. The CDR3 nucleotides are TGCAGTGCTAGAAGGGGACAGGGGTCACAAGAGACCCAGTACTTC. The V call is TRBV20-1, the J call TRBJ2-5; 10 nucleotides line up with TRBD1. The CDR3 is made up of 15 amino acids. V dropped 2 bases and J dropped 2; count of bases not matched to a gene: 5. Germline loops: CDR1 DFQATT, CDR2 SNEGSKA (reference sequence).

This clonotype was seen just once. V gene TRBV13 combines with J gene TRBJ2-5, with 8 nucleotides matching TRBD2. The CDR3 length is 14 residues. V lost 5 bases and J lost 5; bases outside the gene matches: 7. Germline values: CDR1 PRHDT, CDR2 FYEKMQ (reference sequence). CDR3 in amino acids: CASSMGAGEETQYF. In DNA, the CDR3 is TGTGCCAGCAGCATGGGAGCGGGAGAGGAGACCCAGTACTTC.

In its sample, this clonotype was seen a few times. This CDR3 is CASSQDRHEQYF. Written as DNA, the CDR3 is TGTGCCAGCAGCCAAGACCGACACGAGCAGTACTTC. The genes are TRBV4-2 and TRBJ2-7; D not certain. Germline loops: CDR1 LGHNA, CDR2 YNFKEQ. The CDR3 is made up of 12 amino acids. The V gene lost 0 bases and the J gene lost 5 bases, with 5 bases spanning the gap.

This clonotype was seen many times. The rearrangement links TRBV5-6 to TRBJ2-2, with 11 bases lining up with TRBD2. The CDR3 spans 16 residues. The germline CDR1 and CDR2 sequences are SGHDT and YYEEEE. Trimming cost V 6 bases and J 0 bases; bases outside gene matches: 4. DNA for the CDR3: TGTGCCAGCATCCCTAGCGGGAGGACGAACACCGGGGAGCTGTTTTTT. Residues: CASIPSGRTNTGELFF. Drawing the rest from reference TRBV5-6 and TRBJ2-2, the complete variable domain is DAGVTQSPTHLIKTRGQQVTLRCSPKSGHDTVSWYQQALGQGPQFIFQYYEEEERQRGNFPDRFSGHQFPNYSSELNVNALLLGDSALYLCASIPSGRTNTGELFFGEGSRLTVL.

In this sample, this clonotype turned up many times. The CDR3 nucleotides are TGTGCCAGCAGTTCGCGGACAGAGAGCTATGGCTACACCTTC. Translation: CASSSRTESYGYTF. This chain connects TRBV27 to TRBJ1-2; a possible D gene is TRBD1 (6 bases). CDR3 size: 14 residues. Germline V CDR1 and CDR2: MNHEY, SMNVEV (reference sequence). Trimming left V 4 bases short and J 4 bases short, with 13 bases between.

This clonotype occurred many times. The chain has TRBV12-3 or TRBV12-4 and TRBJ1-1, with 9 bases matching TRBD1. V shed 5 bases and J 7 bases; nucleotides not matched to a gene: 14. The CDR3 length is 16 residues. DNA for the CDR3: TGTGCCAGCAGTCTGCTTGGGACAGGGAAAAGAGGTGAAGCTTTCTTT. The encoded protein is CASSLLGTGKRGEAFF.

This clonotype was picked up many times. The chain joins TRBV7-2 to TRBJ1-2; D gene unclear. The CDR3 runs 14 residues. Between the trimmed V and J ends, which lost 2 bases and 3 bases, there was a span of 10 bases. Germline V CDR1 and CDR2: SGHTA, FQGNSA. The CDR3 protein is CASSLKGSYYGYTF. The CDR3 bases are TGTGCCAGCAGCTTAAAGGGATCATACTATGGCTACACCTTC.

This clonotype showed up many times. V is TRBV30 and J is TRBJ1-4, with a possible D match to TRBD1 (5 bases). The CDR3 covers 15 residues. Germline CDR1 is GTSNPN and CDR2 is SVGIG (reference sequence). Deletions cut 8 bases from V and 0 bases from J, with 16 bases between. This chain's CDR3 is CAHRGSGATNEKLFF. CDR3 bases: TGTGCCCACCGGGGCAGTGGGGCAACTAATGAAAAACTGTTTTTT.

Only a few counts were recorded for this clonotype. The rearrangement links TRBV18 to TRBJ1-2; D is unresolved. Germline V gives CDR1 KGHSH, CDR2 LQKENI. Trimming took 2 bases from V and 1 from J, leaving 5 bases between them. CDR3 length: 13 residues. The CDR3 DNA is TGTGCCAGCTCACCAGGGCTTAACTATGGCTACACCTTC. The encoded protein is CASSPGLNYGYTF.

At least ten counts were recorded for this clonotype. The V call is TRBV4-1, the J call TRBJ1-6; 7 bases map to TRBD1. CDR1 MGHRA and CDR2 YSYEKL come from the germline V gene. The CDR3 length is 15 residues. V lost 2 bases to trimming and J lost 6 bases; unmatched junction nucleotides: 4. The CDR3 bases are TGCGCCAGCAGCCAATCCGGGACAGCTAATTCACCCCTCCACTTT. Encoded protein: CASSQSGTANSPLHF.

This clonotype has a count of ten or more. This sequence joins TRBV7-2 and TRBJ2-6; possible D gene TRBD1, 6 bases. Trimming took 2 bases from V and 2 from J, leaving 10 bases between them. The CDR3 runs 16 residues. The V gene's germline CDR1 is SGHTA and CDR2 FQGNSA. The DNA of the CDR3 is TGTGCCAGCAGCTTACCTACAGGGACTGGGGCCAACGTCCTGACTTTC. Protein product: CASSLPTGTGANVLTF.

This clonotype has a count of ten or more. The genes are TRBV7-3 and TRBJ2-3, with D possibly TRBD2 on 7 matching bases. The germline V and J ends were trimmed by 3 bases and 3 bases, with 13 bases remaining between them. This CDR3 comprises 15 residues. Per the germline V gene, CDR1 is SGHTA and CDR2 is FQGTGA. The chain's CDR3 is CASSFGGPPTDTQYF. The CDR3 DNA sequence: TGTGCCAGCAGCTTCGGGGGGCCCCCTACAGATACGCAGTATTTT.

The table lists this clonotype with many counts. The chain combines TRBV9 with TRBJ2-7, with D perhaps assigned TRBD1 or TRBD2 (5 bases each). The CDR3 covers 15 residues. Germline CDR1 reads SGDLS; CDR2 reads YYNGEE. V gave up 4 bases and J gave up 4 bases, with 18 bases separating them. CDR3 sequence (DNA): TGTGCCAGCAGCCTTACCCCGGGGCCTACTTACGAGCAGTACTTC. Translating it yields CASSLTPGPTYEQYF.

This clonotype was detected many times. The gene calls are TRBV6-5 and TRBJ1-1, with 8 nucleotides matching TRBD1. The CDR3 is 17 residues long. In germline, CDR1 is MNHEY, CDR2 SVGAGI. The trim removed 3 bases at V and 1 base at J, leaving 10 bases unmatched. The CDR3 sequence is CASSYQRTGITNTEAFF. The CDR3 DNA reads TGTGCCAGCAGTTATCAGCGGACAGGGATAACGAACACTGAAGCTTTCTTT.

This clonotype was detected ten times or more. This chain links TRBV7-9 with TRBJ1-1, with a possible D match to TRBD1 (6 bases). The length of the CDR3 is 14 residues. Germline-derived CDR1 and CDR2 are SEHNR and FQNEAQ (reference sequence). The germline V and J ends were trimmed by 6 bases and 7 bases, with 18 bases remaining between them. CDR3 protein: CASSQRAGVDEAFF. CDR3 nucleotide sequence: TGTGCCAGCAGTCAACGGGCAGGGGTCGATGAAGCTTTCTTT.

This clonotype appeared many times. The chain recombines TRBV5-6 with TRBJ2-7, with a possible D match to TRBD1 (6 bases). CDR3 length: 14 residues. Trimming removed 3 bases at V and 1 base at J, with 11 bases between. The germline gives CDR1 SGHDT, CDR2 YYEEEE. The CDR3 sequence: CASSWVGQSYEQYF. The CDR3 region has the DNA TGTGCCAGCAGCTGGGTTGGACAGTCCTACGAGCAGTACTTC.

At least ten counts were recorded for this clonotype. The rearrangement joins TRBV5-1 to TRBJ1-1; 9 bases agree with TRBD1. Germline trimming cut 3 bases from V and 4 bases from J; bases unmatched to any gene: 4. The CDR3 runs 14 residues. Germline CDR1 reads SGHRS; CDR2 reads YFSETQ. This CDR3 is CASSWGTGFTEAFF. The CDR3 DNA sequence: TGCGCCAGCAGCTGGGGGACAGGGTTCACTGAAGCTTTCTTT.

The chain links TRBV10-3 to TRBJ2-7, with D uncertain. Per germline, CDR1 ENHRY and CDR2 SYGVKD. This CDR3 comprises 11 residues. V was cut by 8 bases and J by 2 bases, with 7 bases left in between. CDR3 residues: CAIAVTYEQYF. Written as DNA, the CDR3 is TGTGCCATCGCCGTAACCTACGAGCAGTACTTC.

This clonotype was seen ten or more times. The rearrangement uses TRBV7-2 and TRBJ1-1, with D perhaps matching TRBD1 (5 bases). Germline CDR1 SGHTA, CDR2 FQGNSA. V gave up 2 bases and J gave up 5 bases, with 6 bases separating them. The CDR3 is 12 residues long. The CDR3 bases are TGTGCCAGCAGCTTAAGGGGAACTGAAGCTTTCTTT. Its translation is CASSLRGTEAFF.

Only a few counts were recorded for this clonotype. This rearrangement joins TRBV6-2 or TRBV6-3 to TRBJ1-1; D gene uncertain. V lost 2 bases, J lost 6 bases, and 16 bases lay in between. In germline, CDR1 is MNHEY, CDR2 SVGEGT. CDR3 length equals 15 residues. As DNA, the CDR3 is TGTGCCAGCAGTTACACCGGAGGGATCGGGGCTGAAGCTTTCTTT. This gives the protein CASSYTGGIGAEAFF.